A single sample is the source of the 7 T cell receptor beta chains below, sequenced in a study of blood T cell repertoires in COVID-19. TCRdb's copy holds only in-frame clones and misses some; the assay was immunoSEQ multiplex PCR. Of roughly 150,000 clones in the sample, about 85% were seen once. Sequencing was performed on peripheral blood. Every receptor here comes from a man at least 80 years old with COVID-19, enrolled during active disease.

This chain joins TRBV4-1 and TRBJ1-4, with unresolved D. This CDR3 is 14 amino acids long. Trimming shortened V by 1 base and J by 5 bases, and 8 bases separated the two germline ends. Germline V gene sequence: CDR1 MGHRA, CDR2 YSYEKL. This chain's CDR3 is CASSQGEKNEKLFF. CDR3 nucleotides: TGCGCCAGCAGCCAAGGAGAAAAGAATGAAAAACTGTTTTTT.

CDR3 region: CASRSEQGVTEAFF. The CDR3, as DNA: TGTGCCAGCAGATCGGAACAGGGGGTTACTGAAGCTTTCTTT. V gene TRBV6-5 combines with J gene TRBJ1-1, with TRBD1 matching over 8 bases. The CDR3 runs to 14 residues. Unmatched junction bases numbered 8, after V lost 6 bases and J lost 5 bases. Germline V gene lookup returns CDR1 MNHEY and CDR2 SVGAGI.

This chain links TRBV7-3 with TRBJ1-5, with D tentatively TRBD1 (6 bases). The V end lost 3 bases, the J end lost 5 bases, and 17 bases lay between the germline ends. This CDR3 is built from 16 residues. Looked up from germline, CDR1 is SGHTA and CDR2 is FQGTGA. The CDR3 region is CASSFVPGHPDQPQHF. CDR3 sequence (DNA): TGTGCCAGCAGCTTCGTACCGGGACACCCCGATCAGCCCCAGCATTTT.

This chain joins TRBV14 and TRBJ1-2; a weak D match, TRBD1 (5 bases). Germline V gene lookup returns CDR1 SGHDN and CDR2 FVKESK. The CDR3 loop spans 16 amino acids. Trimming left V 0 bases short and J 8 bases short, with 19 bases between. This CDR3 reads CASSQDVSGGVWGYTF. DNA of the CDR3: TGTGCCAGCAGCCAAGATGTCTCGGGGGGAGTGTGGGGCTACACCTTC.

This CDR3 reads CASSRTGDRGRDGYTF. The CDR3 DNA reads as TGTGCCAGCAGCCGGACGGGAGACAGGGGGCGAGATGGCTACACCTTC. The chain employs TRBV3-1 (or the pseudogene TRBV3-2) and TRBJ1-2; 10 nucleotides line up with TRBD1. V dropped 4 bases and J dropped 6; count of bases not matched to a gene: 11. Per germline, CDR1 LGHDT and CDR2 YNNKEL (reference sequence). CDR3 size: 16 residues.

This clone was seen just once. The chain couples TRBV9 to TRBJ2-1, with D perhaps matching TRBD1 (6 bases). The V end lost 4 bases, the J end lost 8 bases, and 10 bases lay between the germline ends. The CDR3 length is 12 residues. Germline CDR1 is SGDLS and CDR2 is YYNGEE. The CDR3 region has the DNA TGTGCCAGCAGCTACGCAGGGGATGAGCAGTTCTTC. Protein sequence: CASSYAGDEQFF.

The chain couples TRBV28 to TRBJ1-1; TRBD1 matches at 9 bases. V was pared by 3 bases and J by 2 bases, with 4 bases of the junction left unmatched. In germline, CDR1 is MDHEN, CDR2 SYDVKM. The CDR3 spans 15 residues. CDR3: CASSFTGGANTEAFF. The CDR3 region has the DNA TGTGCCAGCAGTTTCACAGGGGGCGCCAACACTGAAGCTTTCTTT.